The subject of this entry is one T cell receptor beta chain. The sample comes from a study of blood T cell repertoires in COVID-19. About the research overall: Donors in the United States, Italy and Spain gave samples during acute or convalescent COVID-19. PBMCs, B-cell-depleted T cells, or T cells provided the cDNA or gDNA that made up the material.

CDR1 and CDR2 (germline): WNHNN, SYGVQD (reference sequence). The CDR3 sequence is 14 residues long. V trimming: 6 bases; J trimming: 1 base; junction bases outside the gene matches: 4. Produced via immunoSEQ multiplex PCR; TCRdb's table is partial and in-frame only. The sample yields some 96,000 clones, approximately 87% seen once. This TCR came from a human donor in a cohort sampled during active COVID-19. The V gene is TRBV10-1, the J gene TRBJ2-7; 9 nucleotides align to TRBD1. Sequenced: peripheral blood. CDR3 loop: CASSKDRGSYEQYF. The CDR3 DNA follows: TGCGCCAGCAGCAAGGACAGGGGATCCTACGAGCAGTACTTC.